The clone carrying this T cell receptor (beta chain) was seen a single time. The antigen remains undetermined. This entry is derived from a study of post-analysis software for immune sequencing data. General observations from the study: Elevated frequency relative to controls characterized 4 or 5 TRBV segments in patients, TRBV5-6, TRBV5-1 and TRBV20-1 among them. Controls had significantly higher normalized Chao1 diversity than multiple sclerosis patients.

Trimming stripped 2 bases from V and 1 base from J, with 6 bases between. Germline values: CDR1 ENHRY, CDR2 SYGVKD. The CDR3 is 14 residues long. Built from TCR beta cDNA, the libraries had unique molecular identifiers in them. One entry per CDR3 protein results from TCRdb running MiXCR on the PCR reads. The table shows 600,000 to 700,000 distinct CDR3 sequences, with about 60% occurring only once. The specimen was blood. V and J are TRBV10-3 and TRBJ1-5; weak D call: TRBD1 (6 bases). This receptor was obtained from a girl aged 2-10 years with multiple sclerosis. The CDR3 protein is CAISETGSNQPQHF. The CDR3 bases are TGTGCCATCAGTGAGACAGGGAGCAATCAGCCCCAGCATTTT.